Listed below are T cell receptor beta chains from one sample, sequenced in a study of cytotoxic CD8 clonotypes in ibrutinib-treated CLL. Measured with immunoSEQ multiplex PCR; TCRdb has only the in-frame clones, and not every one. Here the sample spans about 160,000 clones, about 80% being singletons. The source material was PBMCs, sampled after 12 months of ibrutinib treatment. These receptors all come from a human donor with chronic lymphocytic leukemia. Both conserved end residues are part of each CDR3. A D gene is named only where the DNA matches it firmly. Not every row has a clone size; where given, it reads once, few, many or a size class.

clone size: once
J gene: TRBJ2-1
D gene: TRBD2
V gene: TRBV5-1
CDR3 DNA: TGCGCCAGCAGCTTACAAGGGGCAAGGCGCGGGAGCTACAATGAGCAGTTCTTC
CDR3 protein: CASSLQGARRGSYNEQFF

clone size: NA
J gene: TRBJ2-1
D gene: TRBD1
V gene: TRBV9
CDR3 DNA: TGTGCCAGCAGCGTGGGACAGGGGCGGTATGAGCAGTTCTTC
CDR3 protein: CASSVGQGRYEQFF

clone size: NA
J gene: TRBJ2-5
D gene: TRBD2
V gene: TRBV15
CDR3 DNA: TGTGCCACCAGCCTTCCGGGGGGGCGAAGGTCACAAGAGACCCAGTACTTC
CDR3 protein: CATSLPGGRRSQETQYF

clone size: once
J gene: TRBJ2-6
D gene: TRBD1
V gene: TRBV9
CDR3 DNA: TGTGCCAGCAGCTCCACTGGGACAGGGGGATCGGGGGCCAACGTCCTGACTTTC
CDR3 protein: CASSSTGTGGSGANVLTF

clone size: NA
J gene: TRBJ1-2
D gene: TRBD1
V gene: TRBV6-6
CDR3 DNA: TGTGCCAGCAGTCCCCGACAGGGCTATGGCTACACCTTC
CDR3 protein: CASSPRQGYGYTF

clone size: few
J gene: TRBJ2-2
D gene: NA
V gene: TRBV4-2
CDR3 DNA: TGTGCCAGCAGCCAAGGAAACACCGGGGAGCTGTTTTTT
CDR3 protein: CASSQGNTGELFF

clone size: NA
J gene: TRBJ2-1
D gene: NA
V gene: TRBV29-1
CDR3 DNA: TGCAGCGTTGAAGATCCCGTATACAATGAGCAGTTCTTC
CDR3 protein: CSVEDPVYNEQFF

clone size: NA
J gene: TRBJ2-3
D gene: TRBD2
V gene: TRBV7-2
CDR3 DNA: TGTGCCAGCAGCTTGAGCGGGGGGACAGATACGCAGTATTTT
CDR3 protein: CASSLSGGTDTQYF

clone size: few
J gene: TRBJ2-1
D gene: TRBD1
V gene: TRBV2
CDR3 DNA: TGTGCCAGCAATACGGACAGGGTTAATGAGCAGTTCTTC
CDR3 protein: CASNTDRVNEQFF

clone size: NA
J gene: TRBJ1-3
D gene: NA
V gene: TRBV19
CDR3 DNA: TGTGCCAGTCGGGGGGATGTGCCTGGAAACACCATATATTTT
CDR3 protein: CASRGDVPGNTIYF

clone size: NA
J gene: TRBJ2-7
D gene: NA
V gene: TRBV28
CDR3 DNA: TGTGCCAGCAGTTCCGTCGCAGGCCAGAGCTCCTACGAGCAGTACTTC
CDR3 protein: CASSSVAGQSSYEQYF

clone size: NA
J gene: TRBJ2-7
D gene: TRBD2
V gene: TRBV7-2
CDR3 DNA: TGTGCCAGCAGCGACGGACTAGGACGTACCTACGAGCAGTACTTC
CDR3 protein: CASSDGLGRTYEQYF

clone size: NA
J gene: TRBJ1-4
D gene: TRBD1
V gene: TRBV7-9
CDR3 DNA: TGTGCCAGCAGCCCCGGACAGGGGGGTGAAAAACTGTTTTTT
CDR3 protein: CASSPGQGGEKLFF

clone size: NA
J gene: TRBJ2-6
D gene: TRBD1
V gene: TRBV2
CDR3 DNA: TGTGCCAGTACACTTAGTAAGCCGGGACAGGGGGCGACCAGCTCTGGGGCCAACGTCCTGACTTTC
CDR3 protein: CASTLSKPGQGATSSGANVLTF

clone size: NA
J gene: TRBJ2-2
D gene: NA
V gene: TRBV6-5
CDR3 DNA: TGTGCCAGCAGTTACGCAAGGACCGGGGAGCTGTTTTTT
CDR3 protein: CASSYARTGELFF

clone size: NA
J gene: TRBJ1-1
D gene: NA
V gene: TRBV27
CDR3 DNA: TGTGCCAGCAGTCGAACCAGGAACACTGAAGCTTTCTTT
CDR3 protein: CASSRTRNTEAFF

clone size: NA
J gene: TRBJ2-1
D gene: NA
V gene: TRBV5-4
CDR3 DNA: TGTGCCAGCAGCTTAAATGGCAGGGTACATGAGCAGTTCTTC
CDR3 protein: CASSLNGRVHEQFF

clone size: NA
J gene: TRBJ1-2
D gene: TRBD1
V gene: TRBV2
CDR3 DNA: TGTGCCAGCAGTGAAAACAGGGGCGTGGGGGGCTACACCTTC
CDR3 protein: CASSENRGVGGYTF

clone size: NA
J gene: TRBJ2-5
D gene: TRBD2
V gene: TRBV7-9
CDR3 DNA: TGTGCCAGCAGCCACTTGGGGGAGGGTCAAGAGACCCAGTACTTC
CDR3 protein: CASSHLGEGQETQYF

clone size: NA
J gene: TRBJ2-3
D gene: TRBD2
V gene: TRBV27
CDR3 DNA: TGTGCCAGTTCTAAGCCCCTCCCTAGCGGGAGGACAGATACGCAGTATTTT
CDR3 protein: CASSKPLPSGRTDTQYF

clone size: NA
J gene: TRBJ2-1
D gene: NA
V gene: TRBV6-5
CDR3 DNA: TGTGCCAGCAGTTCCCGACTCCCTCAGAAAATGAATGAGCAGTTCTTC
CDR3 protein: CASSSRLPQKMNEQFF

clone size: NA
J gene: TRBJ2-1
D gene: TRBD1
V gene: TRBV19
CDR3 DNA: TGTGCCAGTAGTACTACTTCCGGGACAGGGGGCTCCGAGCAGTTCTTC
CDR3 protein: CASSTTSGTGGSEQFF

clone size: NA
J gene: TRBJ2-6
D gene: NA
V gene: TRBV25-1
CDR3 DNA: TGTGCCAGCAGTGAATATATAATAGGGTCTGGGGCCAACGTCCTGACTTTC
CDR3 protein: CASSEYIIGSGANVLTF

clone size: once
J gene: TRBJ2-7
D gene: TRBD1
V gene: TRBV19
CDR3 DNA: TGTGCCAGTACCAAAAAATGGGACAGGGACTACGAGCAGTACTTC
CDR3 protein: CASTKKWDRDYEQYF

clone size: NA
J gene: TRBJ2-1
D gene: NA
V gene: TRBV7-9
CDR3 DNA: TGTGCCAGCAGCTCCCCGGGGTTAGCCGAGCAGTTCTTC
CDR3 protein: CASSSPGLAEQFF

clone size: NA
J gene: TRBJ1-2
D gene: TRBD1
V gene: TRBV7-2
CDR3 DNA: TGTGCCAGCAGCCAGGGACAGAGTTTATCTGGCTACACCTTC
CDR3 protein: CASSQGQSLSGYTF

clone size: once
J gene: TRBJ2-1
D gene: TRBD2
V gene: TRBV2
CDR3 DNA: TGTGCCAGCAGTGTCTCAGCGGGGGGAAAGAGTGAGCAGTTCTTC
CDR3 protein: CASSVSAGGKSEQFF

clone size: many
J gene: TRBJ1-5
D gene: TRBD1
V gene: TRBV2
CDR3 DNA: TGTGCCAGCAGTCCTTCGGACAGGGCTCAGCCCCAGCATTTT
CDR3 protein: CASSPSDRAQPQHF

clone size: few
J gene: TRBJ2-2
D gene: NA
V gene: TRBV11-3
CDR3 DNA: TGTGCCAGCAGCCTAAACAGGGCAGCCGGGGAGCTGTTTTTT
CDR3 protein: CASSLNRAAGELFF

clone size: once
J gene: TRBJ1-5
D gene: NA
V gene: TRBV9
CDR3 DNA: TGTGCCAGCAGCGTAGAGCCCCAACCAGGCGCTAACATCCGTAGCAATCAGCCCCAGCATTTT
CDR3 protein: CASSVEPQPGANIRSNQPQHF

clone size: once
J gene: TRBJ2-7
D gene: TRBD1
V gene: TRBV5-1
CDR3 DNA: TGCGCCAGCAGCTTGATGGGGCAGGGGGCCTACGAGCAGTACTTC
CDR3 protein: CASSLMGQGAYEQYF

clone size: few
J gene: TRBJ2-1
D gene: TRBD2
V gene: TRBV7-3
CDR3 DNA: TGTGCCAGCAGCTTATTACTAGCGGGAGATGAGCAGTTCTTC
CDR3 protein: CASSLLLAGDEQFF

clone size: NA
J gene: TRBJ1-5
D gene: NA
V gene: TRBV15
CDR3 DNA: TGTGCCACCAGCCCTCAGGGCGGCAATCAGCCCCAGCATTTT
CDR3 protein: CATSPQGGNQPQHF

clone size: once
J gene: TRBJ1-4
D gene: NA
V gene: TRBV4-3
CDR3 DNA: TGCGCCAGCAGCCAGAACTCCGGGACGGCTTATGAAAAACTGTTTTTT
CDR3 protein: CASSQNSGTAYEKLFF

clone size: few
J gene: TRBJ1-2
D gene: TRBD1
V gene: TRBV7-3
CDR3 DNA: TGTGCCAGCAGCTCGAAGGCCGGGACAGGGTCCCCTGGCTACACCTTC
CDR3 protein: CASSSKAGTGSPGYTF

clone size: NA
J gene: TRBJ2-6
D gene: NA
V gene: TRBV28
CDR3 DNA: TGTGCCACTAACACGGCGGGGACCTCTGGGGCCAACGTCCTGACTTTC
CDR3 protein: CATNTAGTSGANVLTF

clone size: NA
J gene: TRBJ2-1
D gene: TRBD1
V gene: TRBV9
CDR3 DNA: TGTGCCAGCAGCACAACAGGGGATAATGAGCAGTTCTTC
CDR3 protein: CASSTTGDNEQFF

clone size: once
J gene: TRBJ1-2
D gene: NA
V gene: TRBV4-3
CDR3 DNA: TGCGCCAGCAGCCAAGACCTGGACACCCGGAGGGACTATGGCTACACCTTC
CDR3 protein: CASSQDLDTRRDYGYTF

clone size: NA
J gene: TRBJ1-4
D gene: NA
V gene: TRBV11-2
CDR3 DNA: TGTGCCAGCAGCTCGGGGACAACTAAGGGGTATGAAAAACTGTTTTTT
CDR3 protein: CASSSGTTKGYEKLFF

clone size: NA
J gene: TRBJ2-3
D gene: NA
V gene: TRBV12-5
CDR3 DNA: TGTGCTAGTGGTTTAGGGCAACCGTCGGATACGCAGTATTTT
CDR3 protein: CASGLGQPSDTQYF

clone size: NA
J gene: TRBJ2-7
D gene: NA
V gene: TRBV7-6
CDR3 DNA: TGTGCCAGCAGCTTATTTGGCAGTGGCCGGTCCTACGAGCAGTACTTC
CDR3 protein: CASSLFGSGRSYEQYF

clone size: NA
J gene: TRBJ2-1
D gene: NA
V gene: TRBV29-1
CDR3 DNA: TGCAGCGTTGGTCTCCATTCCTACAATGAGCAGTTCTTC
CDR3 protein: CSVGLHSYNEQFF

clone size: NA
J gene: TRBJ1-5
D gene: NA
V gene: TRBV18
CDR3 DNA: TGTGCAAGCTCGGGGGTAGGGGCCCTGGGGGGCAATCAGCCCCAGCATTTT
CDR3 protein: CASSGVGALGGNQPQHF

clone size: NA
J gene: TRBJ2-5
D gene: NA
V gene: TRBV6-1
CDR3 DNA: TGTGCCAGCAGTGAGAGAGAGACCCAGTACTTC
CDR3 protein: CASSERETQYF

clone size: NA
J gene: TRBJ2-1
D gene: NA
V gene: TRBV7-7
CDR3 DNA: TGTGCTAGCAGCTTAGTTCCCTCCGCGGGTGGGTCCTACAATGAGCAGTTCTTC
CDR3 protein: CASSLVPSAGGSYNEQFF

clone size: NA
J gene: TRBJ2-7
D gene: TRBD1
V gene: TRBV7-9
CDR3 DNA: TGTGCCAGCAGCCAGACCGGGACAGTCTCCTACGAGCAGTACTTC
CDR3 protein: CASSQTGTVSYEQYF

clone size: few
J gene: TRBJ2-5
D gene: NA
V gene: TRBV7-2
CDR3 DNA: TGTGCCAGCAGCGCCCAGCAGGACGGGACCCAGTACTTC
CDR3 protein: CASSAQQDGTQYF

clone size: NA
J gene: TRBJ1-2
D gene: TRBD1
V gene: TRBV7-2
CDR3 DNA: TGTGCCAGCAGCCCGACAGGGGGATATGGCTACACCTTC
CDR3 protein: CASSPTGGYGYTF